This T cell receptor beta chain was captured by sequencing in a study of OX40 agonist ivuxolimab in advanced cancers. Study-wide background: The dose of intravenous ivuxolimab that patients received every 2 weeks ranged from 0.01 to 10 mg/kg.

Cycle 7 day 1, cycle 4 day 1, and baseline were the timepoints at which blood was sampled. Measured with immunoSEQ multiplex PCR; TCRdb has only the in-frame clones, and not every one. Of fewer than 85,000 clones in the sample, around nine tenths were seen once. The V gene's germline CDR1 is LGHNA and CDR2 YNFKEQ. This CDR3 is built from 15 residues. Trimming removed 7 bases from V and 3 bases from J, with 18 bases in between. Details on this clone: What it binds is unknown.

The study, taken as a whole, reports: Compared with others, partial responders at 0.1-3.0 mg/kg displayed clonal expansion among the lowest.

Source: CD4+ or CD8+ T cells sorted from blood, taken in a trial of the OX40 agonist ivuxolimab. This TCR derives from an adult with an advanced solid tumor such as melanoma, head and neck, liver or kidney cancer. The V call is TRBV4-2, the J call TRBJ1-2; a weak D match, TRBD1 (5 bases). CDR3 region: CASTQGVGYHYGYTF. CDR3 nucleotide sequence: TGTGCCAGCACCCAGGGTGTGGGGTACCACTATGGCTACACCTTC.